One and the same sample provided the 18 T cell receptor beta chains below, sequenced in a study of chemoradiotherapy in HPV16-positive cancers. Sequencing was performed with immunoSEQ multiplex PCR; in TCRdb, only in-frame clones are kept and a portion is missing. This sample carries 7,900 or so clones, approximately 80% of them seen once, and the ten largest clones take under 2.5%. The biological material was taken from a patient who underwent chemoradiotherapy. The receptor set was obtained from a human donor with HPV-associated anogenital cancer.

The gene calls are TRBV4-1 and TRBJ1-3; D gene ambiguous. Germline CDR1 reads MGHRA; CDR2 reads YSYEKL. The CDR3 spans 16 residues. With 4 bases removed from V and 2 bases from J, the gap between germline ends came to 15 bases. The CDR3 DNA reads as TGCGCCAGCAGCCGCCCGGGAACTCTCGCTGGAAACACCATATATTTT. Amino acids: CASSRPGTLAGNTIYF.

This clone was observed once. The CDR3: CASTTSGANVLTF. Written as DNA, the CDR3 is TGTGCCAGCACAACCTCTGGGGCCAACGTCCTGACTTTC. The chain has TRBV6-6 and TRBJ2-6; D is unresolved. V lost 7 bases and J lost 0, with 4 bases in between. There are 13 residues in the CDR3. CDR1 and CDR2 (germline): MNHNY, SVGAGI (reference sequence).

The V gene is TRBV6-5, the J gene TRBJ2-5; 10 nucleotides align to TRBD2. CDR1 and CDR2 (germline): MNHEY, SVGAGI. The V and J ends lost 5 bases and 3 bases, in that order; junction bases with no gene match: 6. This CDR3 comprises 15 residues. The CDR3, as DNA: TGTGCCAGCAGTAGCAGCGGGGGGGCCGAAGAGACCCAGTACTTC. This encodes CASSSSGGAEETQYF.

The chain employs TRBV10-3 and TRBJ2-7, with unresolved D. From germline, CDR1 is ENHRY and CDR2 SYGVKD. V lost 4 bases, J lost 6 bases, and 7 bases lay in between. CDR3 length: 11 amino acids. CDR3 bases: TGTGCCATCAGTGCCCGGGCCGAGCAGTACTTC. Protein product: CAISARAEQYF.

The chain joins TRBV6-1 to TRBJ2-7, with 8 nucleotides matching TRBD1. Germline V gene sequence: CDR1 MNHNS, CDR2 SASEGT. V dropped 6 bases and J dropped 5; count of bases not matched to a gene: 9. The CDR3 runs to 14 residues. CDR3 in amino acids: CASSRQGRFDEQYF. The CDR3, as DNA: TGTGCCAGCAGCCGACAGGGGAGATTCGACGAGCAGTACTTC.

This chain uses TRBV6-1 with TRBJ2-7, with 7 positions matching TRBD2. Unmatched junction bases numbered 8, after V lost 7 bases and J lost 5 bases. CDR1 is MNHNS, CDR2 SASEGT, per germline. The CDR3 totals 13 residues. The CDR3, as DNA: TGTGCCAGCATGGGGGGGATTCGAGACGAGCAGTACTTC. Protein product: CASMGGIRDEQYF.

This sequence joins TRBV19 and TRBJ1-2; 7 bases map to TRBD1. The CDR3 is made up of 16 amino acids. The J segment lost 4 bases and the V segment lost 7 bases, leaving 15 bases of the junction unmatched. Germline assignment: CDR1 LNHDA and CDR2 SQIVND (reference sequence). CDR3 loop: CASTPPGVDRAYGYTF. As DNA, the CDR3 is TGTGCCAGTACCCCCCCGGGGGTCGACAGGGCCTATGGCTACACCTTC.

V gene TRBV30 combines with J gene TRBJ1-3; D may be TRBD1 (5 bases). The CDR3 spans 14 residues. Trimming stripped 2 bases from V and 2 bases from J, with 10 bases between. Germline V gives CDR1 GTSNPN, CDR2 SVGIG (reference sequence). The CDR3 bases are TGTGCCTGGAGTTGGTCGACAGCTGGAAACACCATATATTTT. Protein: CAWSWSTAGNTIYF.

The rearrangement links TRBV7-6 to TRBJ1-3, with D unclear. CDR3 length: 14 amino acids. Germline values: CDR1 SGHVS, CDR2 FNYEAQ. Trimming took off 4 bases at V and 0 bases at J, with 7 bases between the two ends. The CDR3 DNA is TGTGCCAGCAGCTGGGAGAGCTCTGGAAACACCATATATTTT. Translated, it gives CASSWESSGNTIYF. The full variable domain, in which reference TRBV7-6 and TRBJ1-3 provide the parts outside the CDR3, is GAGVSQSPRYKVTKRGQDVALRCDPISGHVSLYWYRQALGQGPEFLTYFNYEAQQDKSGLPNDRFSAERPEGSISTLTIQRTEQRDSAMYRCASSWESSGNTIYFGEGSWLTVV.

J is TRBJ1-5 and V is TRBV6-5, with D hard to call. Trimming cost V 0 bases and J 0 bases, with 6 bases left between them. The CDR3 extends over 15 amino acids. Germline V gene sequence: CDR1 MNHEY, CDR2 SVGAGI. CDR3 DNA sequence: TGTGCCAGCAGTTACTCCCGAAATAGCAATCAGCCCCAGCATTTT. It is translated as CASSYSRNSNQPQHF.

The rearrangement uses TRBV13 and TRBJ2-5; weak D call: TRBD2 (6 bases). Germline CDR1 reads PRHDT; CDR2 reads FYEKMQ (reference sequence). V was pared by 3 bases and J by 1 base, with 9 bases between. CDR3 size: 14 residues. Here the CDR3 reads CASSFPGGQETQYF. In DNA, the CDR3 is TGTGCCAGCAGCTTCCCCGGGGGCCAAGAGACCCAGTACTTC. Variable domain in full (rest from reference TRBV13 and TRBJ2-5): AAGVIQSPRHLIKEKRETATLKCYPIPRHDTVYWYQQGPGQDPQFLISFYEKMQSDKGSIPDRFSAQQFSDYHSELNMSSLELGDSALYFCASSFPGGQETQYFGPGTRLLVL.

This clone was seen a single time. The CDR3 sequence: CASSPGMGNQETQYF. DNA of the CDR3: TGTGCCAGCAGTCCGGGGATGGGGAACCAAGAGACCCAGTACTTC. V gene TRBV2 combines with J gene TRBJ2-5, with D perhaps TRBD2 (5 bases). CDR3 length equals 15 residues. V was shortened by 5 bases and J by 0 bases, with 13 bases between the two germline ends. Germline V CDR1 and CDR2: SNHLY, FYNNEI.

This clone occurred a few times. The CDR3 loop is CASSQGGLAGVTDTQYF. CDR3 bases: TGTGCCAGCAGCCAAGGCGGACTAGCGGGAGTTACAGATACGCAGTATTTT. The chain links TRBV4-2 to TRBJ2-3, with 13 bases identical to TRBD2. The CDR3 runs 17 residues. V shed 1 base and J 3 bases; nucleotides not matched to a gene: 4. CDR1 LGHNA and CDR2 YNFKEQ come from the germline V gene.

This clone has just one count. The chain has TRBV7-2 and TRBJ1-1; a weak D match, TRBD1 (5 bases). The germline V gene has CDR1 SGHTA and CDR2 FQGNSA. The germline V and J ends were trimmed by 1 base and 3 bases, with 12 bases remaining between them. This CDR3 contains 15 residues. In nucleotides, the CDR3 is TGTGCCAGCAGCTTAGTTTCAGGGTGGGACACTGAAGCTTTCTTT. This encodes CASSLVSGWDTEAFF.

The chain uses TRBV5-1 and TRBJ2-2; tentative D call: TRBD2 (6 bases). The CDR3 runs 13 residues. V was shortened by 0 bases and J by 13 bases, with 13 bases between the two germline ends. Germline V gene data show CDR1 as SGHRS and CDR2 as YFSETQ. CDR3 loop: CASSLAQAGRLFF. In nucleotides, the CDR3 is TGCGCCAGCAGCTTGGCGCAGGCCGGGAGGCTGTTTTTT. The whole variable domain, filled in from reference TRBV5-1 and TRBJ2-2, reads KAGVTQTPRYLIKTRGQQVTLSCSPISGHRSVSWYQQTPGQGLQFLFEYFSETQRNKGNFPGRFSGRQFSNSRSEMNVSTLELGDSALYLCASSLAQAGRLFFGEGSRLTVL.

This clone was seen a single time. The chain is built from TRBV27 and TRBJ2-3; D remains ambiguous. This CDR3 contains 14 residues. V was clipped by 3 bases and J by 10 bases, with 17 bases between them. The V gene's germline CDR1 is MNHEY and CDR2 SMNVEV (reference sequence). CDR3 sequence reads: CASSFSGSSRAQYF. In DNA form, the CDR3 reads TGTGCCAGCAGTTTCTCCGGAAGTTCCCGTGCGCAGTATTTT.

This clone was seen once. The chain joins TRBV7-9 to TRBJ1-3; D remains ambiguous. This CDR3 region has 13 residues. Germline V CDR1 and CDR2: SEHNR, FQNEAQ (reference sequence). Trimming stripped 10 bases from V and 4 bases from J, with 14 bases between. As DNA, the CDR3 is TGTGCCACCCATGGCGCTTGGGGAAACACCATATATTTT. Its translation: CATHGAWGNTIYF.

This chain joins TRBV18 and TRBJ2-7; D gene ambiguous. V shed 6 bases and J shed 1 base, with 13 bases lying between them. The germline V gene has CDR1 KGHSH and CDR2 LQKENI. The CDR3 is made up of 14 amino acids. CDR3 DNA: TGTGCCAGCTCCTCCTCTTGGGATTCCTACGAGCAGTACTTC. As protein: CASSSSWDSYEQYF.